The clone carrying this T cell receptor beta chain has a single count. Antigen unknown. The PCR contained 60 Vbeta and 13 Jbeta primers. Assay: immunoSEQ multiplex PCR; the TCRdb copy retains only in-frame clones and omits some. The top ten clones hold 11% of a sample with 150,000 to 200,000 clones, around 80% of them seen once. The data belong to a study of cytomegalovirus exposure and HLA in healthy donors. Broader study findings: Earlier findings revealed that most TCR beta V segments proved productive either about 87% or about 30% of the time. Researchers reported in a later analysis that common viral pathogens appeared linked to several top clusters. Cytomegalovirus-associated status was assigned to roughly 160 TCR beta chains. A later analysis revealed that TCR association rates differed between HLA loci, peaking at DRB1 and bottoming out at HLA-C.

The sample comprised PBMCs. The clonotype originates from a man aged 18 to 30 in good health and CMV-seropositive.

The DNA for the CDR3 is TGTGCCAGCTCACCCACGACACGAACTTTAGCGGAGACCCAGTACTTC. This codes for CASSPTTRTLAETQYF. The V call is TRBV18, the J call TRBJ2-5; D is possibly TRBD2 (5 bases). Germline CDR1 reads KGHSH; CDR2 reads LQKENI. The CDR3 sequence is 16 residues long. Trimming took 3 bases from V and 5 from J, leaving 19 bases between them.